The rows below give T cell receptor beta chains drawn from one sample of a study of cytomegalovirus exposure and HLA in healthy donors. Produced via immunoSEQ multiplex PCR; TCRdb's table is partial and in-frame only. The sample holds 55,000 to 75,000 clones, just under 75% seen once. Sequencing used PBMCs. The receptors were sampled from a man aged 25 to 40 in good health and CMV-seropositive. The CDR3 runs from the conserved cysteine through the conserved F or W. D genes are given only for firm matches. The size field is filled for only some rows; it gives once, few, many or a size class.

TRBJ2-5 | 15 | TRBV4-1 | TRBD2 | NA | TGCGCCAGCAGCCTTCGGGGGGTCCAGCAAGAGACCCAGTACTTC | CASSLRGVQQETQYF
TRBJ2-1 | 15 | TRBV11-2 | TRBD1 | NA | TGTGCCAGCAGTTTGGACAGGGGACCCTACAATGAGCAGTTCTTC | CASSLDRGPYNEQFF
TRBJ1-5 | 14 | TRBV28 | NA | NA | TGTGCCAGCAGGCTCGGGGTTAGCAATCAGCCCCAGCATTTT | CASRLGVSNQPQHF
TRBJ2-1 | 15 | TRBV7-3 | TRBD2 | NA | TGTGCCAGCAGCTTAGGGACTAGCGGGGGCAATGAGCAGTTCTTC | CASSLGTSGGNEQFF
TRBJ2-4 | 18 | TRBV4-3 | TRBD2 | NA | TGCGCCAGCAGCCACCTGAGAAAGACTAGCGGGTCCAAAAACATTCAGTACTTC | CASSHLRKTSGSKNIQYF
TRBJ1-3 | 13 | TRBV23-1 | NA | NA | TGTACTACCGGGGGGTTCTCTGGAAACACCATATATTTT | CTTGGFSGNTIYF
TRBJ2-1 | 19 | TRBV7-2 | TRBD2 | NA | TGTGCCAGCAGCTATCTGGTAGCGGGGGCCCCCAGCTCCTACAATGAGCAGTTCTTC | CASSYLVAGAPSSYNEQFF
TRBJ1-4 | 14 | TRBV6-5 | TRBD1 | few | TGTGCCAGCAGACCGACAGGGATGGGTGAAAAACTGTTTTTT | CASRPTGMGEKLFF
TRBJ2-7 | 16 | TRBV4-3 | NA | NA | TGCGCCAGCAGCCAAGATTTTGAGACAGCTTCCTACGAGCAGTACTTC | CASSQDFETASYEQYF
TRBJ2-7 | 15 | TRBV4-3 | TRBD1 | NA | TGCGCCAGCAGCCAAGACGACAGGGGGCCCTACGAGCAGTACTTC | CASSQDDRGPYEQYF
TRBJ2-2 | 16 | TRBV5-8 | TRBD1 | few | TGTGCCAGCAGTTCCTACAGGGGGCTGATCTCCGGGGAGCTGTTTTTT | CASSSYRGLISGELFF
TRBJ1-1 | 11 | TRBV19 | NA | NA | TGTGCCGCAGGAAGTGGCACTGAAGCTTTCTTT | CAAGSGTEAFF
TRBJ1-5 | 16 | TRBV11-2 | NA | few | TGTGCCAGCAACCGAAGCCGAGAGGAGGGCAATCAGCCCCAGCATTTT | CASNRSREEGNQPQHF
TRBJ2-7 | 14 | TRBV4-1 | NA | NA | TGCGCCAGCAGCCAAGGTCCTTCTTCCTACGAGCAGTACTTC | CASSQGPSSYEQYF
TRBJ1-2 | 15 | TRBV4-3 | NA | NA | TGCGCCAGCAGCCAAGTTTATGAGGGAAACTATGGCTACACCTTC | CASSQVYEGNYGYTF
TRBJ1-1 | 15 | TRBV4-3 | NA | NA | TGCGCCAGCAGCCAAGGGAGCCAGGGTATCACTGAAGCTTTCTTT | CASSQGSQGITEAFF
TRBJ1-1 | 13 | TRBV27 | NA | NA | TGTGCCAGCAGACAGGGAGCCTCAGCCGAAGCTTTCTTT | CASRQGASAEAFF
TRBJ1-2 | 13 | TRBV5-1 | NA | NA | TGCGCCAGCAGCTTGGGGCAGGGTAATGGCTACACCTTC | CASSLGQGNGYTF
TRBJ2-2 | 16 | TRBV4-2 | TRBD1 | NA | TGTGCCAGCAGCCAAGAGTCAGGGGGGAACACCGGGGAGCTGTTTTTT | CASSQESGGNTGELFF
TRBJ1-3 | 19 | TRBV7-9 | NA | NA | TGTGCCAGCAGGTCCGACAACAGGACTAGGGGCAACTCTGGAAACACCATATATTTT | CASRSDNRTRGNSGNTIYF
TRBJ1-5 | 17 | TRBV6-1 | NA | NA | TGTGCCAGCAGTGGGACTCTCGCCGCCTATAGCAATCAGCCCCAGCATTTT | CASSGTLAAYSNQPQHF
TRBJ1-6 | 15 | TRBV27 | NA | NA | TGTGCCAGCAGTTTACGGCAGGACTATAATTCACCCCTCCACTTT | CASSLRQDYNSPLHF
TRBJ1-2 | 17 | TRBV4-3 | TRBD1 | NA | TGCGCCAGTAGCCAAGATGGTGGGACAGAAGGCGCAAATGGCTACACCTTC | CASSQDGGTEGANGYTF
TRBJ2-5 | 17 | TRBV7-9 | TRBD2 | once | TGTGCCAGCAGCTATCCAGGGACTAGCGGGGGCGGTGAGACCCAGTACTTC | CASSYPGTSGGGETQYF
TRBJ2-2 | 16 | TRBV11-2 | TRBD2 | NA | TGTGCCAGCAGCCTTACTAGCGGGGGGGCCGGCGGGGAGCTGTTTTTT | CASSLTSGGAGGELFF
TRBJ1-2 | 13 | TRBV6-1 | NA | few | TGTGCCAGCAGTGAGGGGGGGTCGCATGGCTACACCTTC | CASSEGGSHGYTF
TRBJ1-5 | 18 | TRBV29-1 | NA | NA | TGCAGCGTTGAAGATTTGTTAATCGGGGAAAGCAACGATCAGCCCCAGCATTTT | CSVEDLLIGESNDQPQHF
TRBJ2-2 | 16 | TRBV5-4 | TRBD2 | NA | TGTGCCAGCAGCGGAGGACTAGCGGGGGTCACCGGGGAGCTGTTTTTT | CASSGGLAGVTGELFF
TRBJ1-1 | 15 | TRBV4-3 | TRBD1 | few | TGCGCCAGCAGCCAAGATGTAGGCAGGGGGCTTGAAGCTTTCTTT | CASSQDVGRGLEAFF
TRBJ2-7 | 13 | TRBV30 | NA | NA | TGTGCCTGGATGGGGCCGCGGCTTGGCGAGCAGTACTTC | CAWMGPRLGEQYF
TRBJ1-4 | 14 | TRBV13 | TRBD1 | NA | TGTGCCAGCAGCTTAAACAGGGGAAGGGAAAAACTGTTTTTT | CASSLNRGREKLFF
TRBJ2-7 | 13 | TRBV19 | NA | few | TGTGCCAGTAGTATTGAATTTAGGGGCGAGCAGTACTTC | CASSIEFRGEQYF
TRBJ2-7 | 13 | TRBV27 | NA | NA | TGTGCCAGCAGTTTATATGGAGCCTACGAGCAGTACTTC | CASSLYGAYEQYF
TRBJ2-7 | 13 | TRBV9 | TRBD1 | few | TGTGCCAGCAGCGCGGGACAGGGTGTCGAGCAGTACTTC | CASSAGQGVEQYF
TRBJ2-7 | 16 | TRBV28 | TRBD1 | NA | TGTGCCAGCAGTTCCCCCTCGGGACAGATCTCCTACGAGCAGTACTTC | CASSSPSGQISYEQYF
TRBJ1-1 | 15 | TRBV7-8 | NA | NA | TGTGCCAGCAGCCCACCCCAGGGCATGAACACTGAAGCTTTCTTT | CASSPPQGMNTEAFF
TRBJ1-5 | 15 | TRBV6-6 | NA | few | TGTGCCAGCAGTTACGGAACAGGGTTAAGAGAGTCCCAGCATTTT | CASSYGTGLRESQHF
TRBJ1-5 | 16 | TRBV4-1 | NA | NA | TGCGCCAGCAGCCAAGATTCAGCGGGATGGGGTCAGCCCCAGCATTTT | CASSQDSAGWGQPQHF
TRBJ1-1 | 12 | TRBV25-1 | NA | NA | TGTGCCAGCAGACAGATGAACACTGAAGCTTTCTTT | CASRQMNTEAFF